One and the same sample provided the 9 T cell receptor beta chains below, sequenced in a study of Graves' ophthalmopathy and Graves' hyperthyroidism. The sequenced template was RNA, covering the TCR beta CDR3 region. After a first-round RT-PCR with HTBI primers, a second-round multiplex PCR was run. From the multiplex PCR reads, TCRdb called clonotypes with MiXCR, one entry per CDR3 protein. The sample contains a few hundred thousand distinct CDR3 sequences, approximately 37% of which appear only once. Sequencing was carried out using peripheral blood or thyroid tissue (not recorded which). These receptors came from an adult man with Graves' hyperthyroidism.

Only a few counts were recorded for this clonotype. The gene calls are TRBV6-4 and TRBJ2-3; TRBD2 matches at 9 bases. The CDR3 contains 15 residues. Germline-derived CDR1 and CDR2 are MRHNA and SNTAGT. With V trimmed by 5 bases and J by 3 bases, 6 bases remained unmatched. CDR3 sequence (DNA): TGTGCCAGCAGTTTTAGCGGGAGACGGACAGATACGCAGTATTTT. Its protein is CASSFSGRRTDTQYF.

This clonotype was seen a few times. The CDR3 is CASSIVKGGAYEQYF. DNA for the CDR3: TGTGCCAGCAGTATAGTAAAAGGTGGAGCCTACGAGCAGTACTTC. The chain employs TRBV28 and TRBJ2-7; D call uncertain. Trimming shortened V by 5 bases and J by 2 bases, and 16 bases separated the two germline ends. Germline assignment: CDR1 MDHEN and CDR2 SYDVKM. This CDR3 contains 15 residues. The entire variable domain, with the rest obtained from reference TRBV28 and TRBJ2-7, is as follows: DVKVTQSSRYLVKRTGEKVFLECVQDMDHENMFWYRQDPGLGLRLIYFSYDVKMKEKGDIPEGYSVSREKKERFSLILESASTNQTSMYLCASSIVKGGAYEQYFGPGTRLTVT.

This clonotype was counted many times. This CDR3 is CASSEEGAVTEAFF. CDR3 DNA: TGCGCCAGCAGTGAGGAGGGGGCAGTCACTGAAGCTTTCTTT. The J gene is TRBJ1-1, the V gene TRBV10-2, with TRBD1 identical over 7 bases. With 2 bases clipped from V and 4 bases from J, the junction kept 4 bases outside the gene matches. The germline V gene has CDR1 WSHSY and CDR2 SAAADI. The CDR3 length is 14 residues.

In this sample, this clonotype turned up many times. The genes are TRBV7-9 and TRBJ2-7; a weak D match, TRBD2 (5 bases). Germline CDR1 reads SEHNR; CDR2 reads FQNEAQ (reference sequence). The V end lost 3 bases, the J end lost 1 base, and 10 bases lay between the germline ends. The CDR3 is 14 residues long. CDR3: CASSLEARSYEQYF. The CDR3 DNA sequence: TGTGCCAGCAGCTTGGAGGCCAGATCCTACGAGCAGTACTTC.

This clonotype was picked up many times. The gene calls are TRBV7-8 and TRBJ2-6, with D possibly matching TRBD2 (5 bases). Germline CDR1 SGHVS, CDR2 FQNEAQ. CDR3 length equals 19 residues. V lost 5 bases, J lost 4 bases, and 24 bases lay in between. CDR3: CASSRQILLTSSGANVLTF. As DNA, the CDR3 is TGTGCCAGCAGCCGACAAATACTACTTACTAGTTCCGGGGCCAACGTCCTGACTTTC.

This clonotype was observed a single time. A much larger clone differs by one base, so this may be a read error. The chain uses TRBV5-4 and TRBJ2-5, with a weak D call TRBD2 (6 bases). Germline CDR1 is SGHNT and CDR2 is YYREEE (reference sequence). The length of the CDR3 is 14 residues. CDR3 sequence reads: CASSSRGSQEAQYF. The DNA for the CDR3 is TGTGCCAGCAGCTCCCGGGGGTCACAAGAGGCCCAGTACTTC.

This chain uses TRBV27 with TRBJ1-1, with D tentatively TRBD1 (5 bases). The length of the CDR3 is 13 residues. V lost 6 bases and J 1 base, leaving 9 bases between the germline ends. Germline CDR1 and CDR2: MNHEY and SMNVEV (reference sequence). The CDR3 nucleotides read TGTGCCAGCAGGACGGGGACGAACACTGAAGCTTTCTTT. It codes for CASRTGTNTEAFF.

This chain joins TRBV7-3 and TRBJ2-2; 9 positions agree with TRBD1. The germline V gene encodes CDR1 SGHTA and CDR2 FQGTGA. J was trimmed by 2 bases and V by 5 bases; bases with no gene match: 18. The CDR3 extends over 20 amino acids. The CDR3 bases are TGTGCCAGCAGCCAAGAATGGGACAGGGCCACCAGAGGTAACACCGGGGAGCTGTTTTTT. Protein: CASSQEWDRATRGNTGELFF.

This chain joins TRBV7-9 and TRBJ2-2, with D maybe TRBD1 (6 bases). This CDR3 comprises 13 residues. Germline V gives CDR1 SEHNR, CDR2 FQNEAQ (reference sequence). V gave up 5 bases and J gave up 8 bases, with 12 bases separating them. CDR3 residues: CASSTQGAGELFF. CDR3 nucleotide sequence: TGTGCCAGCAGCACACAGGGAGCTGGGGAGCTGTTTTTT. The variable domain in full, completed from reference TRBV7-9 and TRBJ2-2, reads DTGVSQNPRHKITKRGQNVTFRCDPISEHNRLYWYRQTLGQGPEFLTYFQNEAQLEKSRLLSDRFSAERPKGSFSTLEIQRTEQGDSAMYLCASSTQGAGELFFGEGSRLTVL.